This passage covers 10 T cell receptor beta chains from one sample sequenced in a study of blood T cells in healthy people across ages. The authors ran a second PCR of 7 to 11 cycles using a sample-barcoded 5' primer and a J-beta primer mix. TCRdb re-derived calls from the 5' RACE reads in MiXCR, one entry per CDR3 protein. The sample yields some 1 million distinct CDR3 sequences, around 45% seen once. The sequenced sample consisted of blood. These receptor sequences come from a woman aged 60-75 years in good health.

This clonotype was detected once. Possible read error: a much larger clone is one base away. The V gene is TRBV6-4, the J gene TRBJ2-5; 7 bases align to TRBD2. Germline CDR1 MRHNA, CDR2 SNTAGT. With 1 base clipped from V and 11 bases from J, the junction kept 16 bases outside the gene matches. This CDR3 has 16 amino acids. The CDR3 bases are TGTGCCAGCAGTGACTTTGCGGGAGAGGGGTACAATGAGCAGTACTTC. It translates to CASSDFAGEGYNEQYF.

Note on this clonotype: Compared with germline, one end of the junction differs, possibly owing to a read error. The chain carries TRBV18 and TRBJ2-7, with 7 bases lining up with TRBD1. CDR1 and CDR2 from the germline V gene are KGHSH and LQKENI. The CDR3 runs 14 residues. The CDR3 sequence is CANSPKTGQYEQYF. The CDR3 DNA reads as TGTGCCAACTCACCCAAGACAGGGCAATACGAGCAGTACTTC.

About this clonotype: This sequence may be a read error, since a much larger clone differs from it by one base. In DNA, the CDR3 is TGCAGCGCTCTGAGGAGCGGAGGGGGTACGACCCATGAGCAGTTCTTC. Its translation: CSALRSGGGTTHEQFF. The rearrangement uses TRBV29-1 and TRBJ2-1; D tentatively reads TRBD1 or TRBD2 (6 bases each). Germline values: CDR1 SQVTM, CDR2 ANQGSEA. V was clipped by 7 bases and J by 8 bases, with 27 bases between them. The CDR3 loop spans 16 amino acids.

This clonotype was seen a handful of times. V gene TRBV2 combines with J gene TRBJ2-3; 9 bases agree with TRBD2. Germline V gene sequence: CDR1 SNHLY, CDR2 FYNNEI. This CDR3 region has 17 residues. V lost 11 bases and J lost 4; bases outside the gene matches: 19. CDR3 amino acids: CAAEEGTLAGAPDTQYF. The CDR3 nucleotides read TGTGCCGCAGAAGAGGGGACCTTAGCGGGAGCCCCAGATACGCAGTATTTT.

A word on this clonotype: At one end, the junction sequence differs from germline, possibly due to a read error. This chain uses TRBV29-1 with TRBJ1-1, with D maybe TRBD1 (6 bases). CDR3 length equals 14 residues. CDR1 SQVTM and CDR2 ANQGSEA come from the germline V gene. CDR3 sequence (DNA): TGCGGCGTTGAGGGCCCAGGGGTTGGGACTGAAGCTTTCTTT. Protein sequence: CGVEGPGVGTEAFF.

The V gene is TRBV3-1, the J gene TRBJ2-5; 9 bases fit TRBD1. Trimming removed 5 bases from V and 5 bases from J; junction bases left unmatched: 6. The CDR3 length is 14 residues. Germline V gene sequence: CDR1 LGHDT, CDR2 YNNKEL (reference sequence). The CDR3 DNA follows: TGTGCCAGCAGCTCCAGACAGGGGGATGAGACCCAGTACTTC. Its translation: CASSSRQGDETQYF.

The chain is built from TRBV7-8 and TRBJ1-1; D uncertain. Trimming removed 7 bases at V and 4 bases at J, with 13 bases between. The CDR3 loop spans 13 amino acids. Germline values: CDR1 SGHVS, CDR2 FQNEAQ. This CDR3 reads CASTISGGTEAFF. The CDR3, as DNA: TGTGCCAGCACCATCTCTGGTGGCACTGAAGCTTTCTTT.

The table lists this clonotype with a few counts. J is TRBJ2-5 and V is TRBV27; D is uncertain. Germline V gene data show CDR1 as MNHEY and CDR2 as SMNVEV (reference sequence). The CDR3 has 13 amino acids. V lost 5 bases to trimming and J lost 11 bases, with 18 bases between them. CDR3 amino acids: CASSASSRKEQYF. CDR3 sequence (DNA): TGTGCCAGCAGTGCCTCCTCCCGGAAGGAGCAGTACTTC.

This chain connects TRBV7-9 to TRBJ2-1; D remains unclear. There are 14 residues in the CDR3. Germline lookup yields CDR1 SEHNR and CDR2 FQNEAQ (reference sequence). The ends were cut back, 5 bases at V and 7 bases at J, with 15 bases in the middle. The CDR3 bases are TGTGCCAGCAGCGTAGGGATGGAGCTTAATGAGCAGTTCTTC. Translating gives CASSVGMELNEQFF. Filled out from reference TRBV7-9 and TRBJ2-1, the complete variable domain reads DTGVSQNPRHKITKRGQNVTFRCDPISEHNRLYWYRQTLGQGPEFLTYFQNEAQLEKSRLLSDRFSAERPKGSFSTLEIQRTEQGDSAMYLCASSVGMELNEQFFGPGTRLTVL.

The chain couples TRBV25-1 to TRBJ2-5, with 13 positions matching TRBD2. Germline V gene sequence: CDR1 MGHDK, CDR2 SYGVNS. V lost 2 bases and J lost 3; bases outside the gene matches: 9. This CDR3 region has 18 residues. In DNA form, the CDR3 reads TGTGCCAGCAGTGAAGTAAAACGGGGACTAGCGGGAAAAGAGACCCAGTACTTC. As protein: CASSEVKRGLAGKETQYF. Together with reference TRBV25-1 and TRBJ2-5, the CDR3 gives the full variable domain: EADIYQTPRYLVIGTGKKITLECSQTMGHDKMYWYQQDPGMELHLIHYSYGVNSTEKGDLSSESTVSRIRTEHFPLTLESARPSHTSQYLCASSEVKRGLAGKETQYFGPGTRLLVL.